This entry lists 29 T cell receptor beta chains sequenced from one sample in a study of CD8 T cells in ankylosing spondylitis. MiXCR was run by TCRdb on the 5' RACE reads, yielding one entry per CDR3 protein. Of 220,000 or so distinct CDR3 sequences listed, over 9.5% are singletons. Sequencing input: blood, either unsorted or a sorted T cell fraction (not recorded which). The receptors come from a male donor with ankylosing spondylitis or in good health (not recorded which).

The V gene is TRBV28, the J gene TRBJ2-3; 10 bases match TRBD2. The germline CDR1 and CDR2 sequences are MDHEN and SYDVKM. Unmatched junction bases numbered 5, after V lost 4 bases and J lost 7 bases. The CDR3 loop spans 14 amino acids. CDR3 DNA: TGTGCCAGCAGTTCAGGGACTAGCGCTAATACGCAGTATTTT. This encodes CASSSGTSANTQYF.

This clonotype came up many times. The CDR3 sequence is CASRAMGEQYF. CDR3 bases: TGTGCCAGCAGGGCTATGGGGGAGCAGTACTTC. This chain joins TRBV6-6 and TRBJ2-7; D gene unclear. The length of the CDR3 is 11 residues. Germline CDR1 is MNHNY and CDR2 is SVGAGI (reference sequence). Trimming stripped 6 bases from V and 7 bases from J, with 10 bases between.

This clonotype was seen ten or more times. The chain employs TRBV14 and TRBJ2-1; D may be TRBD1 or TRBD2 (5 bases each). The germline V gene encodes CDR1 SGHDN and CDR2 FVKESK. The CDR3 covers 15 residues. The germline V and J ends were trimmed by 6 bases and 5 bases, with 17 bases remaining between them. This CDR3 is CASSQPGTANNEQFF. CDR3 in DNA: TGTGCCAGCAGTCAACCCGGGACGGCCAACAATGAGCAGTTCTTC.

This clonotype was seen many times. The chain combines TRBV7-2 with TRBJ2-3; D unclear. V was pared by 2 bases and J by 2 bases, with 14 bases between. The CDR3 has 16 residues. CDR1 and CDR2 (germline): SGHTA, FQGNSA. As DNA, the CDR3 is TGTGCCAGCAGCTTAAGGCCTCCACCCATCACAGATACGCAGTATTTT. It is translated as CASSLRPPPITDTQYF.

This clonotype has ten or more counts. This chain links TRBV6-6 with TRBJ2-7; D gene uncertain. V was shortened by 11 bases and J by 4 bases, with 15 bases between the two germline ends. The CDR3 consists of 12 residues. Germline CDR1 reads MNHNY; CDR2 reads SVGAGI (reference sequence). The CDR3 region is CAGPRRRYEQYF. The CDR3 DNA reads TGTGCCGGTCCCAGGCGCCGTTACGAGCAGTACTTC.

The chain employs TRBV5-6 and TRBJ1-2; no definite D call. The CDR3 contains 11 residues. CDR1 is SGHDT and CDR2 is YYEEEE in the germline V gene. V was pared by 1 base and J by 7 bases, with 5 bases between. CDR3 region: CASSLSLGYTF. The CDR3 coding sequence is TGTGCCAGCAGCTTGTCTCTTGGCTACACCTTC.

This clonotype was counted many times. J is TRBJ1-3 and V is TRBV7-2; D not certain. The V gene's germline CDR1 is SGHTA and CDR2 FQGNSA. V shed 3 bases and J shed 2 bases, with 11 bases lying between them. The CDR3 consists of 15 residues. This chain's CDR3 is CASSFTGSPGNTIYF. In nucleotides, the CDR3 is TGTGCCAGCAGCTTCACCGGATCGCCTGGAAACACCATATATTTT.

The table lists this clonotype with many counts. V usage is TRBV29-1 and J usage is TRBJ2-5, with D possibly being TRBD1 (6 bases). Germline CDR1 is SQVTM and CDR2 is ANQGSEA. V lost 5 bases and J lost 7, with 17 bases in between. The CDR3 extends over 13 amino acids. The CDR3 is CSVQTDRGGTQYF. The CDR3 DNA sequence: TGCAGCGTTCAAACCGACAGAGGGGGGACCCAGTACTTC.

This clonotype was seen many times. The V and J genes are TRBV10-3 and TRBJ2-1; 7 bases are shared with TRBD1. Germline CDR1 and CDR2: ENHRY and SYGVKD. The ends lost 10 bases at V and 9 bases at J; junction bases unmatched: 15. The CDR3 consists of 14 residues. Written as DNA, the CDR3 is TGTGCCACCCAGACCCTATCGACAGGGCTTGAGCAGTTCTTC. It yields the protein CATQTLSTGLEQFF.

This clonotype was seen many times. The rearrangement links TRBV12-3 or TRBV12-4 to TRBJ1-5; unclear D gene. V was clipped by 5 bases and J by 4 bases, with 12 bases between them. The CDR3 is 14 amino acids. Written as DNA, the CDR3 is TGTGCCAGCAGTCTCCTTCGGCCGAATCAGCCCCAGCATTTT. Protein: CASSLLRPNQPQHF.

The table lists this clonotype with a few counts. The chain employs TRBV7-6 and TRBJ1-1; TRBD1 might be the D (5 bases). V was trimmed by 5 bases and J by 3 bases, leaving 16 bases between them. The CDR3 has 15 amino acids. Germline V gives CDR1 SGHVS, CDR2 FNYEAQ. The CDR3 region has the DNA TGTGCCAGCAGCCCCGCAGGGATCACGGACACTGAAGCTTTCTTT. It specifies CASSPAGITDTEAFF.

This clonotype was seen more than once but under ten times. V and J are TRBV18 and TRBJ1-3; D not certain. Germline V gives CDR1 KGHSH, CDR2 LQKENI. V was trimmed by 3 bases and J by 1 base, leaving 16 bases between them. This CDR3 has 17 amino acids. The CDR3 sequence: CASSPPEAMLSGNTIYF. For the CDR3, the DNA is TGTGCCAGCTCACCCCCGGAAGCTATGTTGTCTGGAAACACCATATATTTT. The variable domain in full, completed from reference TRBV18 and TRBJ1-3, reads NAGVMQNPRHLVRRRGQEARLRCSPMKGHSHVYWYRQLPEEGLKFMVYLQKENIIDESGMPKERFSAEFPKEGPSILRIQQVVRGDSAAYFCASSPPEAMLSGNTIYFGEGSWLTVV.

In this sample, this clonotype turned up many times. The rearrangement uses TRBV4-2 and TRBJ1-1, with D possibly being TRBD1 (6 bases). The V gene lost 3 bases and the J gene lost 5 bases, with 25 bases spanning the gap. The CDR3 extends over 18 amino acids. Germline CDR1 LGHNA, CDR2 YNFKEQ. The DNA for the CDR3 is TGTGCCAGCAGCCACTCTTACGCCGGGGGGCGAGGAGATACTGAAGCTTTCTTT. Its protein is CASSHSYAGGRGDTEAFF.

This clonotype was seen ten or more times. CDR3 sequence (DNA): TGTGCCAGCAGCCAAGACGTTGGGCGGGGATACACAGATACGCAGTATTTT. Translated: CASSQDVGRGYTDTQYF. The rearrangement joins TRBV3-1 to TRBJ2-3, with TRBD2 as a possible D gene (6 bases). Germline V gives CDR1 LGHDT, CDR2 YNNKEL (reference sequence). Trimming shortened V by 0 bases and J by 2 bases, and 15 bases separated the two germline ends. The CDR3 has 17 residues.

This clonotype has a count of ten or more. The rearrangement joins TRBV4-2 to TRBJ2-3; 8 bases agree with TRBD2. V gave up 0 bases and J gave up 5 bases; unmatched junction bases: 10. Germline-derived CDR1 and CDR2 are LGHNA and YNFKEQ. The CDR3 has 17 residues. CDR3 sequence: CASSQDGVRGDEDTQYF. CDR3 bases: TGTGCCAGCAGCCAAGATGGGGTGCGGGGGGATGAAGATACGCAGTATTTT.

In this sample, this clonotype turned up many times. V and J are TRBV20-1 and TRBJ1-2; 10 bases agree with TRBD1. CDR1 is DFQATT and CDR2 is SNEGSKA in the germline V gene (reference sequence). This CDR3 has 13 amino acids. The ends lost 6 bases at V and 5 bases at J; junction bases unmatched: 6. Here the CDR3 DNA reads TGCAGTGCCAAAGCGGACAGGGGGTATGGCTACACCTTC. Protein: CSAKADRGYGYTF.

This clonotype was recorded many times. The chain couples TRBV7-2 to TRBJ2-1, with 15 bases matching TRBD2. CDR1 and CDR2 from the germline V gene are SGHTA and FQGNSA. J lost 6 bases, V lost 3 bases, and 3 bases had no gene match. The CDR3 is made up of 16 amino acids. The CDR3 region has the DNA TGTGCCAGCAGCTTCTGGACTAGCGGGGGGGCCAATGAGCAGTTCTTC. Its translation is CASSFWTSGGANEQFF.

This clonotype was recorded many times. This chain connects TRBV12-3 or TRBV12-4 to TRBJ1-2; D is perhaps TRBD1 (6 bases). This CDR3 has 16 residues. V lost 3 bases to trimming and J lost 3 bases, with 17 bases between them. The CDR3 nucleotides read TGTGCCAGCAGTTTGGGTAACAGGGTTTACGACTATGGCTACACCTTC. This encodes CASSLGNRVYDYGYTF.

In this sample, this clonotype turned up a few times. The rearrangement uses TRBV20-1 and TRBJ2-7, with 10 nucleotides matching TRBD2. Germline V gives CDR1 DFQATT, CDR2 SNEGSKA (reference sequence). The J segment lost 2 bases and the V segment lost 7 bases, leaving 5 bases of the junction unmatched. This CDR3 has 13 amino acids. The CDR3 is CSGGLAEPYEQYF. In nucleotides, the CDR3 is TGCAGTGGAGGACTAGCGGAGCCCTACGAGCAGTACTTC.

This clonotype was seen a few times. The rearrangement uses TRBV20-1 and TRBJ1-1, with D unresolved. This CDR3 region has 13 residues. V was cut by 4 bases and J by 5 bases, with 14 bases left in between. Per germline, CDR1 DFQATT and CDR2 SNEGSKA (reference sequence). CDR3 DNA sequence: TGCAGTGCTATATACCCGGGAAGGACTGAAGCTTTCTTT. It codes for CSAIYPGRTEAFF.

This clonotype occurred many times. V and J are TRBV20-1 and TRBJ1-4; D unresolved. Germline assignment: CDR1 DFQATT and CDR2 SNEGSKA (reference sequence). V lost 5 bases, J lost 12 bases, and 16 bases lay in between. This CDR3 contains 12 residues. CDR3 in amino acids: CSAYQGPAELFF. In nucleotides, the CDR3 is TGCAGTGCTTACCAAGGCCCAGCGGAACTGTTTTTT.

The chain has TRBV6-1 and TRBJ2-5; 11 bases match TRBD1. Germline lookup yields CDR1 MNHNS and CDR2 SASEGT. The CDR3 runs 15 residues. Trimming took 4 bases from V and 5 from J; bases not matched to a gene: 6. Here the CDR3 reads CASSGWTGGVETQYF. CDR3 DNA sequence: TGTGCCAGCAGTGGATGGACAGGGGGCGTTGAGACCCAGTACTTC.

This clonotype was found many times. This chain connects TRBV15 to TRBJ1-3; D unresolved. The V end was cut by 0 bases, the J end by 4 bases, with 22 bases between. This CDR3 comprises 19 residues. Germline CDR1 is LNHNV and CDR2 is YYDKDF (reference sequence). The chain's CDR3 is CATSRDLWRTSNIGNTIYF. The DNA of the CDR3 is TGTGCCACCAGCAGAGATTTGTGGAGGACGTCTAACATCGGAAACACCATATATTTT.

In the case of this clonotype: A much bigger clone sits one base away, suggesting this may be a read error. CDR3 sequence: CPSSFGERGSPLHF. DNA for the CDR3: TGCCCCAGCAGCTTCGGGGAGCGGGGATCACCCCTCCACTTT. This chain joins TRBV5-1 and TRBJ1-6; D not resolved. Germline V CDR1 and CDR2: SGHRS, YFSETQ. The CDR3 is 14 amino acids.

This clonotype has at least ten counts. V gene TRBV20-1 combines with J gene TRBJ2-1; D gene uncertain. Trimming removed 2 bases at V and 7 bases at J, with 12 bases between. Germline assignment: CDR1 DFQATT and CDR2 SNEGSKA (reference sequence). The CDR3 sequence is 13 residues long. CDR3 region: CSARPTVANEQFF. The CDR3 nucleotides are TGCAGTGCTAGACCCACAGTTGCGAATGAGCAGTTCTTC.

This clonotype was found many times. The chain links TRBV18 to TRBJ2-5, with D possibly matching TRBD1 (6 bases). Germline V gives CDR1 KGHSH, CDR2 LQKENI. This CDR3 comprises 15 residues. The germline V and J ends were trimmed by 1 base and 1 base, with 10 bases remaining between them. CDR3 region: CASSPLGQSQETQYF. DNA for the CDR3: TGTGCCAGCTCACCACTTGGACAGAGCCAAGAGACCCAGTACTTC.

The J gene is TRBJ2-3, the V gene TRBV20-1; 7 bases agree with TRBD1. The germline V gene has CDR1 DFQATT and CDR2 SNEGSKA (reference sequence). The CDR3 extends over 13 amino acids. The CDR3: CSTRQGPPDTQYF. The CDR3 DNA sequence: TGCAGCACGAGACAGGGTCCCCCGGATACGCAGTATTTT.

CDR3 sequence reads: CASSLGDGNTEAFF. For the CDR3, the DNA is TGTGCCAGCAGCCTCGGGGACGGGAACACTGAAGCTTTCTTT. This chain links TRBV3-1 with TRBJ1-1; tentative D call: TRBD1 (5 bases). Trimming shortened V by 4 bases and J by 1 base, and 10 bases separated the two germline ends. Germline V gives CDR1 LGHDT, CDR2 YNNKEL (reference sequence). The CDR3 has 14 residues.

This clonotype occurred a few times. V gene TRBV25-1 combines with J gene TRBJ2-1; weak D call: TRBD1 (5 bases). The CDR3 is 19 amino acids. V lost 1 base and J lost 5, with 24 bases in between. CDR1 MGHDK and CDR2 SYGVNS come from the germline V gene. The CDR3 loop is CASSELLQGPIYKNNEQFF. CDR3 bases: TGTGCCAGCAGTGAATTATTGCAGGGCCCCATCTATAAAAACAATGAGCAGTTCTTC.